A selection of T cell receptor beta chains follows, all from one sample in a study of blood T cell repertoires in COVID-19. Produced via immunoSEQ multiplex PCR; TCRdb's table is partial and in-frame only. The profile covers about 160,000 clones, with approximately 81% appearing a single time and roughly 5% taken by the ten largest. Source material: peripheral blood. The receptor source for this set is a woman between 45 and 60 years old with COVID-19, enrolled during active disease. The CDR3 runs from the conserved cysteine through the conserved F or W. D genes are given only for firm matches. The size entry is marked missing in some rows and otherwise reads once, few, many or a size class.

TRBV2	.	TRBJ2-2	.	TGTGCCAGCAGTGAAGCGCAGGGGCACACCGGGGAGCTGTTTTTT	CASSEAQGHTGELFF
TRBV18	.	TRBJ1-6	.	TGTGCCAGCTCACCAACATCAGAAAATTCACCCCTCCACTTT	CASSPTSENSPLHF
TRBV3-1/TRBV3-2	TRBD1	TRBJ2-1	.	TGTGCCAGCAGCCGGGACAGGGGGCGATTCAATGAGCAGTTCTTC	CASSRDRGRFNEQFF
TRBV2	TRBD2	TRBJ2-1	once	TGTGCCAGCAGTGCAGACCTAGCGGGGGGAAGGGATGAGCAGTTCTTC	CASSADLAGGRDEQFF
TRBV7-2	TRBD2	TRBJ2-6	.	TGTGCCAGCAGCTTACAACTAGCGGGGGGAACTGGGGCCAACGTCCTGACTTTC	CASSLQLAGGTGANVLTF
TRBV7-9	.	TRBJ2-1	once	TGTGCCAGCAGCTCCTCCCCCGGTGAGCAGTTCTTC	CASSSSPGEQFF
TRBV5-1	TRBD1	TRBJ2-1	.	TGCGCCAGCAGCCCTCGGGACAGGGGGGACAATGAGCAGTTCTTC	CASSPRDRGDNEQFF
TRBV15	.	TRBJ1-2	.	TGTGCCACCAGCAGCGGGACAAACTTAGGTCATGGCTACACCTTC	CATSSGTNLGHGYTF
TRBV2	TRBD2	TRBJ2-5	.	TGTGCCAGCAGCCTAGCGGGGGTGGGGGAGACCCAGTACTTC	CASSLAGVGETQYF
TRBV11-2	.	TRBJ1-4	.	TGTGCCAGCAGCTATCGACCCCCTGGAGGCACCTTTAATGAAAAACTGTTTTTT	CASSYRPPGGTFNEKLFF
TRBV7-2	.	TRBJ2-3	.	TGTGCCAGCAGCCAAGTGGCCACAGATACGCAGTATTTT	CASSQVATDTQYF
TRBV29-1	.	TRBJ2-5	.	TGCAGCGTTGTGCCGTCTGACAGAAACATCCAAGAGACCCAGTACTTC	CSVVPSDRNIQETQYF
TRBV7-9	TRBD1	TRBJ1-1	.	TGTGCCAGCAGCCCGACGGAAGACAGGGTGGACACTGAAGCTTTCTTT	CASSPTEDRVDTEAFF
TRBV28	TRBD1	TRBJ1-5	.	TGTGCCAGCATCACCCAGGGGGCACATCAGCCCCAGCATTTT	CASITQGAHQPQHF
TRBV19	TRBD1	TRBJ1-5	.	TGTGCCAGTAGTACCCGGGACAGGGTCGATCCCCAGCATTTT	CASSTRDRVDPQHF
TRBV12-5	.	TRBJ2-1	once	TGTGCTAGTGGTCCTCCTCCCGGGGGGCCCCTCGGATACAATGAGCAGTTCTTC	CASGPPPGGPLGYNEQFF
TRBV6-2/TRBV6-3	.	TRBJ2-7	.	TGTGCCAGCAGTTATAGATCTACCGCTTACGAGCAGTACTTC	CASSYRSTAYEQYF
TRBV7-2	TRBD2	TRBJ2-5	once	TGTGCCAGCTCAACTAGCGGGGGGGAGACCCAGTACTTC	CASSTSGGETQYF
TRBV15	TRBD1	TRBJ2-2	.	TGTGCCACCAGGACAGGGCTAAGTTACGACACCGGGGAGCTGTTTTTT	CATRTGLSYDTGELFF
TRBV2	.	TRBJ1-4	.	TGTGCCAGCAGTAGAACTCAGACCGGTGGAGGGGAAAAACTGTTTTTT	CASSRTQTGGGEKLFF
TRBV19	TRBD2	TRBJ2-7	.	TGTGCCAGTAGTACCGGGACTACCCACTACGAGCAGTACTTC	CASSTGTTHYEQYF
TRBV6-2/TRBV6-3	.	TRBJ2-6	.	TGTGCCAGCAGCCCTGACGGGGGCTCTGGGGCCAACGTCCTGACTTTC	CASSPDGGSGANVLTF
TRBV15	.	TRBJ1-1	.	TGTGCCACCAGCAGAGGGGAAAGGGGGACTGAAGCTTTCTTT	CATSRGERGTEAFF
TRBV7-9	.	TRBJ1-4	.	TGTGCCAGCAGCCGTTGGACAACGGAAACTAATGAAAAACTGTTTTTT	CASSRWTTETNEKLFF
TRBV28	TRBD1	TRBJ2-1	.	TGTGCCAGCAGTATCACCGGGACAGGGGGCAATGAGCAGTTCTTC	CASSITGTGGNEQFF
TRBV5-1	.	TRBJ2-5	few	TGCGCCAGCAGCTTGGGGGCCGGCAGGGAGACCCAGTACTTC	CASSLGAGRETQYF
TRBV19	TRBD1	TRBJ1-3	.	TGTGCCAGTAGTATTGCGGGCTGGACAGGGGCTGGAAACACCATATATTTT	CASSIAGWTGAGNTIYF
TRBV19	.	TRBJ1-5	.	TGTGCCAGTAGTATTGGGGCTAGCAATCAGCCCCAGCATTTT	CASSIGASNQPQHF
TRBV28	.	TRBJ2-7	once	TGTGCCAGCACGGGTTTGGGTTCAGGGGCCTACGAGCAGTACTTC	CASTGLGSGAYEQYF
TRBV24-1	.	TRBJ1-1	.	TGTGCCACCAGTGATGAGGACAGCTCTAACGGGGCTTTCTTT	CATSDEDSSNGAFF
TRBV4-3	.	TRBJ1-1	.	TGCGCCAGCAGCCAAGAGTCTAACACTGAAGCTTTCTTT	CASSQESNTEAFF
TRBV7-2	.	TRBJ2-5	.	TGTGCCAGCAGCCCGTGGAACAGGGAAGAGACCCAGTACTTC	CASSPWNREETQYF
TRBV7-9	.	TRBJ2-1	.	TGTGCCAGCAGCTTAGGTAACAATGAGCAGTTCTTC	CASSLGNNEQFF
TRBV24-1	.	TRBJ1-2	.	TGTGCCACCAGTGATTGGGCCCCTTTGACAGGAGACTATGGCTACACCTTC	CATSDWAPLTGDYGYTF
TRBV3-1/TRBV3-2	.	TRBJ2-2	.	TGTGCCAGCAGCCAAGTCGGAATAGGAGGTTTTTTGCCCGGGGAGCTGTTTTTT	CASSQVGIGGFLPGELFF
TRBV29-1	TRBD1	TRBJ2-7	.	TGCAGCGGCTACGGGACAGGGGATGCGGGCGAGCAGTACTTC	CSGYGTGDAGEQYF
TRBV3-1/TRBV3-2	.	TRBJ1-1	.	TGTGCCAGCAGCCAGGTAGCTACAGGTAACACTGAAGCTTTCTTT	CASSQVATGNTEAFF
TRBV28	.	TRBJ2-6	few	TGTGCCAGCAGTTTTGGCGGGGCCAACGTCCTGACTTTC	CASSFGGANVLTF
TRBV5-4	.	TRBJ1-1	.	TGTGCCAGCAGCTTGGGAGGGTCGAACACTGAAGCTTTCTTT	CASSLGGSNTEAFF
TRBV9	TRBD1	TRBJ1-3	.	TGTGCCAGCAGCCCGCGACAGGGTGTCGACACCATATATTTT	CASSPRQGVDTIYF
TRBV6-1	TRBD1	TRBJ1-4	once	TGTGCCAGCAGTGAAGCAAGGGGGCCGGGTGAAAAACTGTTTTTT	CASSEARGPGEKLFF
TRBV2	.	TRBJ1-3	few	TGTGCCAGCAGTGATCGTTCTGGAAACACCATATATTTT	CASSDRSGNTIYF
TRBV5-5	TRBD1	TRBJ1-2	once	TGTGCCAGCAGCCTCGACAGGGACGGCTACACCTTC	CASSLDRDGYTF
TRBV12-3/TRBV12-4	TRBD1	TRBJ2-1	.	TGTGCCAGCAGGGGGGACAGGGACGTGCAGTTCTTC	CASRGDRDVQFF
TRBV4-3	.	TRBJ1-1	.	TGCGCCAGCAGCCAAGAAGGGGGTACTGAAGCTTTCTTT	CASSQEGGTEAFF
TRBV7-9	.	TRBJ2-7	.	TGTGCCAGCAGCTTTGTAAGGGGGTTAGACGAGCAGTACTTC	CASSFVRGLDEQYF
TRBV7-2	.	TRBJ1-2	.	TGTGCCAGCAGCTTAAGACCCACGGGATCTGGCTACACCTTC	CASSLRPTGSGYTF
TRBV4-1	TRBD2	TRBJ2-5	.	TGCGCCAGCAGCCAGGGACTAGCCGACCAAGAGACCCAGTACTTC	CASSQGLADQETQYF
TRBV7-6	.	TRBJ1-6	.	TGTGCCAGCAGCTTAGGCCAGGCTGGTAATTCACCCCTCCACTTT	CASSLGQAGNSPLHF
TRBV5-3	.	TRBJ1-1	.	TGTGCCAGAAGCTTGCTAGAGAAGACTGAAGCTTTCTTT	CARSLLEKTEAFF
TRBV13	.	TRBJ2-7	.	TGTGCCAGCAGCTTATCGGACGAGCAGTACTTC	CASSLSDEQYF
TRBV2	TRBD1	TRBJ1-5	.	TGTGCCAGCAGTGAATGGGACAGTCGAAATCAGCCCCAGCATTTT	CASSEWDSRNQPQHF